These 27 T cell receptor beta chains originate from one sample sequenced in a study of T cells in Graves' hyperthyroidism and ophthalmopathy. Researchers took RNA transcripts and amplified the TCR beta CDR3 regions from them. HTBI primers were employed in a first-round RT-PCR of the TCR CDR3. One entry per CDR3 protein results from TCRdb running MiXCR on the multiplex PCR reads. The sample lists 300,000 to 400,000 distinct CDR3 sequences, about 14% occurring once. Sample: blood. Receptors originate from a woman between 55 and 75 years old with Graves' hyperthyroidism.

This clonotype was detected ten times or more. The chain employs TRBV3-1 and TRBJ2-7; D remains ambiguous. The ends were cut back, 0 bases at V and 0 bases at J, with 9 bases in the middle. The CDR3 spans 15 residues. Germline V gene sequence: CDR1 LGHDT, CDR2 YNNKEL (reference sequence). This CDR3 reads CASSQDPGSSYEQYF. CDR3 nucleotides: TGTGCCAGCAGCCAAGATCCAGGTAGCTCCTACGAGCAGTACTTC.

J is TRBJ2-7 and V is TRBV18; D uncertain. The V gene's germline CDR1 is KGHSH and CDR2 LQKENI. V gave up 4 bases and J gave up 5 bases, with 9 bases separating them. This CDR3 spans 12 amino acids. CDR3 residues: CASSQAGDEQYF. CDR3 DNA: TGTGCCAGCTCACAGGCTGGCGACGAGCAGTACTTC.

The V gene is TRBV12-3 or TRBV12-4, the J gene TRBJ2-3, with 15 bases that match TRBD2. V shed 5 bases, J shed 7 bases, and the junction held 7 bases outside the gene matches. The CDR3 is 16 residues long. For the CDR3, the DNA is TGTGCCAGCAGTCCTCCGGGACTAGCGGGAGGAAATACGCAGTATTTT. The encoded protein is CASSPPGLAGGNTQYF.

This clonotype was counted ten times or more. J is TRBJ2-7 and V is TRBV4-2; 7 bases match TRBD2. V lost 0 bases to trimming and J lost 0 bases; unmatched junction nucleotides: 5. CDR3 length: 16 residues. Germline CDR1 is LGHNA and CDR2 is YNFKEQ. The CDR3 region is CASSQEVGGPSYEQYF. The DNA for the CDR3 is TGTGCCAGCAGCCAAGAAGTGGGAGGGCCCTCCTACGAGCAGTACTTC.

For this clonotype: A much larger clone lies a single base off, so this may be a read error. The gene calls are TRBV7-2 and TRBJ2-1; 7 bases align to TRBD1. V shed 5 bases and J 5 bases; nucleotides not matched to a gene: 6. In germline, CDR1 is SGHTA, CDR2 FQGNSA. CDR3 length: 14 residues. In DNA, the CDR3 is TGTGCCAGCAGCACCGAGACAGGGAACAATGAGCAGTTCTTC. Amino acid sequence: CASSTETGNNEQFF.

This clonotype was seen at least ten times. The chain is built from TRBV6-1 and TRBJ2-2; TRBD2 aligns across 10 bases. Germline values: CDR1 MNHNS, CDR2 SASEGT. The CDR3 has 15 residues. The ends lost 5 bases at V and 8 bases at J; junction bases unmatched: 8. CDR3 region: CASSWASGSVGELFF. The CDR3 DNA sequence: TGTGCCAGCAGTTGGGCTAGCGGGAGCGTTGGGGAGCTGTTTTTT.

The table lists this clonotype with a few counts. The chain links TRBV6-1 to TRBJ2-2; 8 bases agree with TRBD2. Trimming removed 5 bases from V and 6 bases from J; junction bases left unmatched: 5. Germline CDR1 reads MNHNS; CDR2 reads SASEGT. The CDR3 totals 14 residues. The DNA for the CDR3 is TGTGCCAGCAGTCCGACGGGACTAGCCGGGGAGCTGTTTTTT. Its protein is CASSPTGLAGELFF.

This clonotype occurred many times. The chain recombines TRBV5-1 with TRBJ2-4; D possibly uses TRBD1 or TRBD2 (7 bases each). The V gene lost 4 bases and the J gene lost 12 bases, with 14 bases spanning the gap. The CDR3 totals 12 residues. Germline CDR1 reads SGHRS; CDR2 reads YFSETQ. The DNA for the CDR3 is TGCGCCAGCAGCCCGGGGGGACAGCCTCAGTACTTC. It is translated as CASSPGGQPQYF.

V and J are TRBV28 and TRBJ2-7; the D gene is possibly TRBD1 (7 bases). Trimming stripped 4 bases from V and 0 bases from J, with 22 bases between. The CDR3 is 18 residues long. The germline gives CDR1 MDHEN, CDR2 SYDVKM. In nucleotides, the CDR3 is TGTGCCAGCAGTTCCGCCGTTGGAGGGGGCCCGAGCTCCTACGAGCAGTACTTC. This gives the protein CASSSAVGGGPSSYEQYF.

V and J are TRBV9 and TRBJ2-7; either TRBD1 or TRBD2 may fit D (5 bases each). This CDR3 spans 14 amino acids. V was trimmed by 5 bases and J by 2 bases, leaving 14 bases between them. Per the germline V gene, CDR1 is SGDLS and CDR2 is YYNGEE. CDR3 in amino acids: CASSEGLGPYEQYF. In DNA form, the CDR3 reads TGTGCCAGCAGTGAAGGACTGGGGCCCTACGAGCAGTACTTC. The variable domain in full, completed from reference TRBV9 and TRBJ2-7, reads DSGVTQTPKHLITATGQRVTLRCSPRSGDLSVYWYQQSLDQGLQFLIQYYNGEERAKGNILERFSAQQFPDLHSELNLSSLELGDSALYFCASSEGLGPYEQYFGPGTRLTVT.

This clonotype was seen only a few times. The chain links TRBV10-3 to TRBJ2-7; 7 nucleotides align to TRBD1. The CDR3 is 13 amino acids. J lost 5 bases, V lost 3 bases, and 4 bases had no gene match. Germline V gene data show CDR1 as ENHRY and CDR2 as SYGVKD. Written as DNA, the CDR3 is TGTGCCATCAGTGACGACAGGGCGGACGAGCAGTACTTC. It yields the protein CAISDDRADEQYF.

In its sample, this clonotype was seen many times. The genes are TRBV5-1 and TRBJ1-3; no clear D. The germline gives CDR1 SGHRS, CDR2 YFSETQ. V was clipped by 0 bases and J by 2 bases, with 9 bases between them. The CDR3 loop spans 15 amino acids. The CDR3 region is CASSLAPQTGNTIYF. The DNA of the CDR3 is TGCGCCAGCAGCTTGGCCCCCCAGACTGGAAACACCATATATTTT.

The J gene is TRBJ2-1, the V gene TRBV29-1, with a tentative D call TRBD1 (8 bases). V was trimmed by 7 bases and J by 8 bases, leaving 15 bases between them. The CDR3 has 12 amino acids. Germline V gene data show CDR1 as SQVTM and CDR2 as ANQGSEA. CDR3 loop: CSGNRGGDEQFF. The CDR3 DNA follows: TGCAGCGGCAACAGGGGGGGGGATGAGCAGTTCTTC.

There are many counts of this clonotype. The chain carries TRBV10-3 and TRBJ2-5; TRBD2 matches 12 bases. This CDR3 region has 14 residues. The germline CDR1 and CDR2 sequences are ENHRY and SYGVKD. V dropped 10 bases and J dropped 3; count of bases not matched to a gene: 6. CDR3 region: CATASGRAEETQYF. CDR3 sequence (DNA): TGTGCCACGGCTAGCGGGAGGGCGGAAGAGACCCAGTACTTC.

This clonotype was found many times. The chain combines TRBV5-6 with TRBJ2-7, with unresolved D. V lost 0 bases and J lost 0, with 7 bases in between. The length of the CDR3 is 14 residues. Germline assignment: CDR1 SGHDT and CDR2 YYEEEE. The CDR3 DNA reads TGTGCCAGCAGCTTGGGTTCGGCCTCCTACGAGCAGTACTTC. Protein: CASSLGSASYEQYF.

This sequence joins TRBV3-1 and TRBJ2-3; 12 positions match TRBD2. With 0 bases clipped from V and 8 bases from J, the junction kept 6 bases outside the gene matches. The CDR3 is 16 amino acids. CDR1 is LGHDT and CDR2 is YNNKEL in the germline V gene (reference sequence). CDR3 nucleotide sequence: TGTGCCAGCAGCCAAGATTCGACTAGCGGGAGAACTACGCAGTATTTT. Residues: CASSQDSTSGRTTQYF.

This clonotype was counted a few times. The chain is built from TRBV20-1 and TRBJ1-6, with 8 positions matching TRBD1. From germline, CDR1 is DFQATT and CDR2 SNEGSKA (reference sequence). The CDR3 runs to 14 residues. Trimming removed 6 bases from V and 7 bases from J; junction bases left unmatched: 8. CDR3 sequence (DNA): TGCAGTGCGGGCAGGGGGCAGTGGAATTCACCCCTCCACTTT. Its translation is CSAGRGQWNSPLHF.

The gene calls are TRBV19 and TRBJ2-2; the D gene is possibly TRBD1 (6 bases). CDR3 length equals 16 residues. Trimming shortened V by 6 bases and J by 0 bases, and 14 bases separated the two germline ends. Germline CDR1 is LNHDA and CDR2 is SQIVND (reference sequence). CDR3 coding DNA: TGTGCCAGTAGAAGGACAGCTCGTTCGAACACCGGGGAGCTGTTTTTT. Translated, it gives CASRRTARSNTGELFF.

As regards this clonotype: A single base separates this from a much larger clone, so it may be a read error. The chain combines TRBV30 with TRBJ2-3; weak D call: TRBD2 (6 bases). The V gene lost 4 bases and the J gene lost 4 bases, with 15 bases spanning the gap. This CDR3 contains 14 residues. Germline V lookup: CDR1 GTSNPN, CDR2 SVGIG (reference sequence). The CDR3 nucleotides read TGTGCCTGGAACCCCGGGGGTAGGGCAGATACGCAGTATTTT. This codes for CAWNPGGRADTQYF.

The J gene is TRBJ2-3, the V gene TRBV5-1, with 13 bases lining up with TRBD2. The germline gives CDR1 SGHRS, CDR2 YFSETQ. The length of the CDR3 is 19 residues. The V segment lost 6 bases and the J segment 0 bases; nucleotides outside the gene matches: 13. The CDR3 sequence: CASTPRGLAGETSTDTQYF. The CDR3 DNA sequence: TGCGCCAGCACCCCTAGAGGACTAGCGGGGGAAACTAGCACAGATACGCAGTATTTT.

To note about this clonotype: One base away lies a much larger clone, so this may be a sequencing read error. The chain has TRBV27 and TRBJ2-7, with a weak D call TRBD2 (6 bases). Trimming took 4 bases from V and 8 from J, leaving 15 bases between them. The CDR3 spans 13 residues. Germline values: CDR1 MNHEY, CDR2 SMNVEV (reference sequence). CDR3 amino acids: CASSSTSSYKQYF. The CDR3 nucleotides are TGTGCCAGCAGTTCGACTAGTAGTTACAAGCAGTACTTC.

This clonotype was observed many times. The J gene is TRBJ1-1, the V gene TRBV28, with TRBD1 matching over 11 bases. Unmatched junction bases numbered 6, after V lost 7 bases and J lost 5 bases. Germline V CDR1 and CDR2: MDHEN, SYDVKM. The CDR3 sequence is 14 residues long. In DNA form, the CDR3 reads TGTGCCAGCAAACCGGGACAGGGGGGGACTGAAGCTTTCTTT. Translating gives CASKPGQGGTEAFF.

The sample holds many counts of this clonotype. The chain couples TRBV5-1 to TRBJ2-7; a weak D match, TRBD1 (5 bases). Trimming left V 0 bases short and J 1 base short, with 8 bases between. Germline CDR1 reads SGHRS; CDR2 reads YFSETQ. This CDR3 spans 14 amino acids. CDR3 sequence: CASSLATGSYEQYF. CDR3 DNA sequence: TGCGCCAGCAGCTTGGCCACAGGATCCTACGAGCAGTACTTC.

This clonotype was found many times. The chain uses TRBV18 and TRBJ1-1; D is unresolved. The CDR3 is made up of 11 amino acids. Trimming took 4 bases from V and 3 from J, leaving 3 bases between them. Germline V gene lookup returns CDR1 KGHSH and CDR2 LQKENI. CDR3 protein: CASSQYTEAFF. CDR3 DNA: TGTGCCAGCTCACAATACACTGAAGCTTTCTTT. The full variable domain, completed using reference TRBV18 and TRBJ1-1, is NAGVMQNPRHLVRRRGQEARLRCSPMKGHSHVYWYRQLPEEGLKFMVYLQKENIIDESGMPKERFSAEFPKEGPSILRIQQVVRGDSAAYFCASSQYTEAFFGQGTRLTVV.

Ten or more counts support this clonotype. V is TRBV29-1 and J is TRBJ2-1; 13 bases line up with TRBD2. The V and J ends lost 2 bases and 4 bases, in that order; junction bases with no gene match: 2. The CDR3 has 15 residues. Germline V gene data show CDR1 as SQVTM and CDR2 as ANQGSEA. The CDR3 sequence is CSVERTSGSYNEQFF. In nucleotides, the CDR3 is TGCAGCGTTGAAAGGACTAGCGGGAGTTACAATGAGCAGTTCTTC.

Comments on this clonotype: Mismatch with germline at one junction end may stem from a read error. Here the CDR3 reads CASSLERNQETQYF. In DNA form, the CDR3 reads TGTGCCAGCAGTTTAGAAAGGAATCAAGAGACCCAGTACTTC. The V gene is TRBV11-3, the J gene TRBJ2-5; D gene uncertain. In germline, CDR1 is SGHNT, CDR2 YENEEA. The CDR3 extends over 14 amino acids.

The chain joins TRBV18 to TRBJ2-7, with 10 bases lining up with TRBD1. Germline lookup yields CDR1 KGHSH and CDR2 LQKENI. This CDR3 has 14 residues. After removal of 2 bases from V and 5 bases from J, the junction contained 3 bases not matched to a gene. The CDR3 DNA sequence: TGTGCCAGCTCACCATGGGACAGGGGTCACGAGCAGTACTTC. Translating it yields CASSPWDRGHEQYF. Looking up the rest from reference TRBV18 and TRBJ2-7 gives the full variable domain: NAGVMQNPRHLVRRRGQEARLRCSPMKGHSHVYWYRQLPEEGLKFMVYLQKENIIDESGMPKERFSAEFPKEGPSILRIQQVVRGDSAAYFCASSPWDRGHEQYFGPGTRLTVT.